What follows are 23 T cell receptor beta chains derived from one specimen sequenced in a study of blood T cell repertoires in COVID-19. Measured with immunoSEQ multiplex PCR; TCRdb has only the in-frame clones, and not every one. This sample has 150,000 to 200,000 clones, with 86% found just once. The sample taken for sequencing was peripheral blood. All receptors derive from a woman in her 70s with acute or convalescent COVID-19.

This chain joins TRBV2 and TRBJ2-7; TRBD1 agrees at 10 bases. The junction had 10 bases not matched to a gene; V was cut back by 5 bases and J by 6 bases. The CDR3 spans 15 residues. The germline gives CDR1 SNHLY, CDR2 FYNNEI. The CDR3 loop is CASSFTGTGAGEQYF. As DNA, the CDR3 is TGTGCCAGCAGTTTCACCGGGACAGGGGCGGGCGAGCAGTACTTC.

This clone occurred once. The chain couples TRBV3-1 (or the pseudogene TRBV3-2) to TRBJ1-2, with D unclear. The V end lost 1 base, the J end lost 7 bases, and 22 bases lay between the germline ends. Germline-derived CDR1 and CDR2 are LGHDT and YNNKEL (reference sequence). The CDR3 extends over 17 amino acids. CDR3 bases: TGTGCCAGCAGCCAAGTGGGTTGGGCTCTCAGGTCCGGTGGCTACACCTTC. This sequence encodes CASSQVGWALRSGGYTF.

CDR3: CASSYSILGDYGYTF. The CDR3 nucleotides are TGTGCCAGCAGTTACTCGATTCTAGGGGACTATGGCTACACCTTC. This chain connects TRBV6-5 to TRBJ1-2; a weak D match, TRBD1 (5 bases). CDR1 MNHEY and CDR2 SVGAGI come from the germline V gene. The CDR3 has 15 amino acids. Deletions cut 0 bases from V and 3 bases from J, with 11 bases between.

The V gene is TRBV7-3, the J gene TRBJ1-1, with TRBD1 identical over 7 bases. CDR1 and CDR2 from the germline V gene are SGHTA and FQGTGA. The CDR3 contains 13 residues. J gave up 4 bases and V 4 bases, and 3 bases lay outside the gene matches. The CDR3 nucleotides read TGTGCCAGCAGCTCCCAGGGGGGCACTGAAGCTTTCTTT. It encodes CASSSQGGTEAFF. The complete variable domain, with remaining parts taken from reference TRBV7-3 and TRBJ1-1, reads GAGVSQTPSNKVTEKGKYVELRCDPISGHTALYWYRQSLGQGPEFLIYFQGTGAADDSGLPNDRFFAVRPEGSVSTLKIQRTERGDSAVYLCASSSQGGTEAFFGQGTRLTVV.

The gene calls are TRBV19 and TRBJ1-6, with D maybe TRBD1 (5 bases). V lost 5 bases and J 0 bases, leaving 8 bases between the germline ends. Germline V lookup: CDR1 LNHDA, CDR2 SQIVND (reference sequence). This CDR3 spans 15 amino acids. In DNA form, the CDR3 reads TGTGCCAGTAGTCGTGACAGCTCCTATAATTCACCCCTCCACTTT. It specifies CASSRDSSYNSPLHF.

This clone was seen once. CDR3 sequence reads: CASTQTGSGNTIYF. The CDR3 DNA reads TGTGCCAGCACTCAGACAGGGTCTGGAAACACCATATATTTT. V and J are TRBV6-5 and TRBJ1-3; 7 bases agree with TRBD1. CDR1 is MNHEY and CDR2 is SVGAGI in the germline V gene. The CDR3 is 14 residues long. V lost 7 bases to trimming and J lost 1 base; unmatched junction nucleotides: 4.

The chain employs TRBV5-4 and TRBJ2-3, with 11 bases that match TRBD2. Trimming at V came to 4 bases and at J to 2 bases, leaving 9 bases not matched to a gene. CDR3 length: 17 amino acids. Per germline, CDR1 SGHNT and CDR2 YYREEE (reference sequence). In nucleotides, the CDR3 is TGTGCCAGCAGCCCAGACCCTAGCGGGGGGCCCACAGATACGCAGTATTTT. Translated, it gives CASSPDPSGGPTDTQYF.

The rearrangement joins TRBV4-1 to TRBJ2-7, with 13 bases aligning to TRBD2. Germline trimming cut 1 base from V and 4 bases from J; bases unmatched to any gene: 10. This CDR3 is 18 amino acids long. Germline CDR1 MGHRA, CDR2 YSYEKL. In nucleotides, the CDR3 is TGCGCCAGCAGCCAAGCGGTCTTTGGACTAGCGGGAGATTACGAGCAGTACTTC. It is translated as CASSQAVFGLAGDYEQYF.

CDR3 sequence reads: CASSLDVVYGYTF. CDR3 in DNA: TGCGCCAGCAGCTTGGACGTAGTCTATGGCTACACCTTC. This rearrangement joins TRBV5-1 to TRBJ1-2; D is unresolved. Looked up from germline, CDR1 is SGHRS and CDR2 is YFSETQ. Trimming left V 0 bases short and J 4 bases short, with 7 bases between. This CDR3 comprises 13 residues.

V gene TRBV6-2 or TRBV6-3 combines with J gene TRBJ2-1; TRBD2 matches at 7 bases. The germline CDR1 and CDR2 sequences are MNHEY and SVGEGT. This CDR3 is 14 amino acids long. J lost 9 bases, V lost 2 bases, and 7 bases had no gene match. CDR3 sequence (DNA): TGTGCCAGCAGTTACGGCGGGGGATGGGGTGAGCAGTTCTTC. It codes for CASSYGGGWGEQFF.

The chain is built from TRBV19 and TRBJ1-1, with unresolved D. From germline, CDR1 is LNHDA and CDR2 SQIVND (reference sequence). Trimming shortened V by 3 bases and J by 5 bases, and 13 bases separated the two germline ends. This CDR3 region has 14 residues. The CDR3 loop is CASSIPKRSTEAFF. CDR3 in DNA: TGTGCCAGTAGTATCCCAAAGCGGAGTACTGAAGCTTTCTTT.

The chain carries TRBV7-6 and TRBJ2-5; TRBD2 is a possible D gene (5 bases). This CDR3 is 14 amino acids long. Trimming took off 0 bases at V and 5 bases at J, with 10 bases between the two ends. Germline values: CDR1 SGHVS, CDR2 FNYEAQ. The CDR3, as DNA: TGTGCCAGCAGCTTAGCCCCTAGCCGGGAGACCCAGTACTTC. Translation: CASSLAPSRETQYF.

The rearrangement links TRBV14 to TRBJ1-2, with 8 positions matching TRBD1. Germline CDR1 and CDR2: SGHDN and FVKESK. V dropped 4 bases and J dropped 5; count of bases not matched to a gene: 9. The CDR3 has 15 residues. The CDR3 reads CASSPGQAALYGYTF. In nucleotides, the CDR3 is TGTGCCAGCAGCCCGGGACAGGCCGCCCTTTATGGCTACACCTTC.

The J gene is TRBJ2-7, the V gene TRBV12-1; TRBD2, as called in the table, went unchecked against the DNA. TRBV12-1 has pseudogene status. The CDR3 totals 13 residues. CDR3 coding DNA: TGTGCCAGCAACCATAAGCTTCCGTGCGAGCAGTACTTC. It is translated as CASNHKLPCEQYF.

V is TRBV7-2 and J is TRBJ2-3; 7 bases match TRBD1. The CDR3 consists of 15 residues. V shed 2 bases and J 4 bases; nucleotides not matched to a gene: 6. In germline, CDR1 is SGHTA, CDR2 FQGNSA. The CDR3 bases are TGTGCCAGCAGCTTAAGACAGGGCTTCCCAGATACGCAGTATTTT. Protein: CASSLRQGFPDTQYF.

The chain employs TRBV6-2 or TRBV6-3 and TRBJ1-4, with 7 bases matching TRBD1. CDR3 size: 13 residues. The junction had 9 bases not matched to a gene; V was cut back by 6 bases and J by 11 bases. Germline V gene data show CDR1 as MNHEY and CDR2 as SVGEGT. The DNA of the CDR3 is TGTGCCAGCAGCGTGGGACAGCCCGTGAAACTGTTTTTT. This codes for CASSVGQPVKLFF.

V gene TRBV30 combines with J gene TRBJ2-1; 7 positions match TRBD1. CDR1 and CDR2 (germline): GTSNPN, SVGIG (reference sequence). The CDR3 runs to 11 residues. The V gene end was trimmed by 0 bases and the J gene end by 12 bases; junction bases not matched to a gene: 2. The CDR3 reads CAWSVRDRQFF. CDR3 DNA sequence: TGTGCCTGGAGTGTACGGGACAGGCAGTTCTTC.

This chain joins TRBV6-5 and TRBJ1-1, with D possibly matching TRBD1 (6 bases). V lost 6 bases to trimming and J lost 5 bases, with 13 bases between them. CDR3 length: 13 residues. Germline values: CDR1 MNHEY, CDR2 SVGAGI. The CDR3 DNA is TGTGCCAGCAGACGAGGACAGCTTACTGAAGCTTTCTTT. This codes for CASRRGQLTEAFF.

V usage is TRBV30 and J usage is TRBJ1-1; the match to TRBD1 covers 9 bases. V dropped 0 bases and J dropped 8; count of bases not matched to a gene: 7. This CDR3 has 14 residues. Per germline, CDR1 GTSNPN and CDR2 SVGIG (reference sequence). The chain's CDR3 is CAWSVSGGQGEAFF. As DNA, the CDR3 is TGTGCCTGGAGTGTAAGCGGGGGACAGGGCGAAGCTTTCTTT.

The rearrangement uses TRBV2 and TRBJ1-1, with a weak D call TRBD1 (6 bases). Per the germline V gene, CDR1 is SNHLY and CDR2 is FYNNEI. V dropped 6 bases and J dropped 1 base, with 12 bases sitting between them. The CDR3 covers 14 residues. The CDR3, as DNA: TGTGCCAGCAGGCTGACAGGATGGAACACTGAAGCTTTCTTT. Translated: CASRLTGWNTEAFF.

A single count supports this clone. The V and J genes are TRBV9 and TRBJ2-3; TRBD1 agrees at 9 bases. The CDR3 totals 16 residues. CDR1 is SGDLS, CDR2 YYNGEE, per germline. The V and J ends lost 1 base and 1 base, in that order; junction bases with no gene match: 4. The CDR3 DNA reads as TGTGCCAGCAGCGTAAGGGGGGACAGGGGCACAGATACGCAGTATTTT. It specifies CASSVRGDRGTDTQYF.

The chain carries TRBV6-2 or TRBV6-3 and TRBJ2-2; 10 bases match TRBD2. CDR1 and CDR2 from the germline V gene are MNHEY and SVGEGT. V shed 4 bases and J 14 bases; nucleotides not matched to a gene: 7. This CDR3 spans 13 amino acids. CDR3 sequence: CASSLVLAGTLFF. The CDR3 bases are TGTGCCAGCAGTTTGGTACTAGCGGGAACACTGTTTTTT.

The chain links TRBV6-2 or TRBV6-3 to TRBJ1-2; D is ambiguous. Germline V lookup: CDR1 MNHEY, CDR2 SVGEGT. V was pared by 2 bases and J by 2 bases, with 18 bases between. This CDR3 spans 17 amino acids. The CDR3 region has the DNA TGTGCCAGCAGTTACCCACCGGTACAGATAAGAAACTATGGCTACACCTTC. It codes for CASSYPPVQIRNYGYTF.